A selection of T cell receptor beta chains follows, all from one sample in a study of T cell repertoires in cytomegalovirus infection. Via MiXCR, TCRdb re-called the reads, giving one row per CDR3 protein. The sample has approximately 770,000 distinct CDR3 sequences, almost 30% seen once. The antigens for these receptors are not known. The sequencing here drew on cultured CD8+ T cells from PBMCs, taken from culture after CMV antigen stimulation. The receptor source for this set is a human donor in good health (CMV status not recorded). Some clones in this sample may be carry-over from other donors' samples. CDR3s include the opening cysteine and the closing phenylalanine or tryptophan. A D gene is named only where the DNA matches it firmly. Expanded clones are given a class, and other clones once, few, many or no size at all.

J gene	D gene	clone size	V gene	CDR3 DNA	CDR3 protein
TRBJ2-7	NA	many	TRBV5-6	TGTGCCAGCAGCCCCGTGGGGGGAAGCTCCTACGAGCAGTACTTC	CASSPVGGSSYEQYF
TRBJ2-5	NA	NA	TRBV12-3/TRBV12-4	TGTGCCAACATGATGGCTGGTGGGGAGACCCAGTACTTC	CANMMAGGETQYF
TRBJ2-3	NA	many	TRBV11-2	TGTGCCAGCAGCTTAGATCGGGCGGGGGCTAAAGATACGCAGTATTTT	CASSLDRAGAKDTQYF
TRBJ1-4	TRBD1	many	TRBV7-9	TGTGCCAGCAGCCGACAGGGGGCGAGTGAAAAACTGTTTTTT	CASSRQGASEKLFF
TRBJ1-1	TRBD1	NA	TRBV4-1	TGCGCCAGCAGCCCCTCAGGGGGTTTGAGCACTGAAGCTTTCTTT	CASSPSGGLSTEAFF
TRBJ2-7	TRBD2	few	TRBV12-3/TRBV12-4	TGTGCCAGCAGTTCTAGCGGGCGGTCCTACGAGCAGTACTTC	CASSSSGRSYEQYF
TRBJ2-3	NA	NA	TRBV7-8	TGTGCCAGCAGCGCTCCAGTTGGGGGTGGACTCCCAGATACGCAGTATTTT	CASSAPVGGGLPDTQYF
TRBJ1-1	NA	few	TRBV6-2/TRBV6-3	TGTGCCAGCAGTTCCGACATTGAAGCTTTCTTT	CASSSDIEAFF
TRBJ1-2	NA	NA	TRBV27	TGTGCCAGCAGTTTGGGCTATAACTATGGCTACACCTTC	CASSLGYNYGYTF
TRBJ2-5	NA	few	TRBV27	TGTGCCAGCAGTCGGGGACCATACCGAGGAGAGACCCAGTACTTC	CASSRGPYRGETQYF
TRBJ1-1	TRBD1	few	TRBV19	TGTGCCAGTGATCGTAGGGGGCTCGACACTGAAGCTTTCTTT	CASDRRGLDTEAFF
TRBJ1-4	NA	NA	TRBV27	TGTGCCAGCAGTCAAACCACGGGGGAAAAACTGTTTTTT	CASSQTTGEKLFF
TRBJ1-1	NA	few	TRBV27	TGTGCCAGCAGTTTATTTCATCCCGGCAGGCCAACTTCTATGAACACTGAAGCTTTCTTT	CASSLFHPGRPTSMNTEAFF
TRBJ2-5	NA	many	TRBV7-2	TGTGCCAGCAGCTGGGAAGAGACCCAGTACTTC	CASSWEETQYF
TRBJ1-1	TRBD1	NA	TRBV20-1	TGCAGTGCTAGCGGAGGTCTCTCACCCAACAGGGGCGACACTGAAGCTTTCTTT	CSASGGLSPNRGDTEAFF
TRBJ2-2	NA	NA	TRBV27	TGTGCCAGCAGTTTAAACGAGGACAGGTCGAACACCGGGGGGCTGTTTTTT	CASSLNEDRSNTGGLFF
TRBJ1-4	TRBD1	NA	TRBV4-3	TGCGCCAGCAGCCCCCGAAACAGGGGTCTAACTAATGAAAAACTGTTTTTT	CASSPRNRGLTNEKLFF
TRBJ2-1	NA	few	TRBV4-1	TGCGCCAGCAGCCCGCGGGCCTTACGTTACAATGAGCAGTTCTTC	CASSPRALRYNEQFF
TRBJ2-5	NA	many	TRBV12-3/TRBV12-4	TGTGCCAGCAGTTTAGGGAGCGGAGGCCAAGAGACCCAGTACTTC	CASSLGSGGQETQYF
TRBJ2-1	TRBD2	few	TRBV6-1	TGTGCCAGCAGTTATTTGTCGCCTAGCGGGGGGAATTACAATGAGCAGTTCTTC	CASSYLSPSGGNYNEQFF
TRBJ2-5	TRBD1	few	TRBV6-1	TGTGCCATCCAAGATAGGGACAGCCAAGAGACCCAGTACTTC	CAIQDRDSQETQYF
TRBJ2-3	NA	NA	TRBV12-3/TRBV12-4	TGTGCCAGCAGTTTCGCACTTTGGGGGTCACTCGGGAGCGCAGATACGCAGTATTTT	CASSFALWGSLGSADTQYF
TRBJ2-3	TRBD2	NA	TRBV7-6	TGTGCCAGCAGCCCGCGGAGGCCTAGCGGGGCCACAGATACGCAGTATTTT	CASSPRRPSGATDTQYF
TRBJ1-1	NA	NA	TRBV29-1	TGCAGCGTTATGGAAGACGGGAACACTGAAGCTTTCTTT	CSVMEDGNTEAFF
TRBJ1-3	NA	NA	TRBV12-3/TRBV12-4	TGTGCCAGCAGTTTGTATTCCGTCCCCTATCCCTCTGGAAACACCATATATTTT	CASSLYSVPYPSGNTIYF
TRBJ2-5	NA	NA	TRBV7-9	TGTGCCAGCAGCCGCAATAATCAAGAGACCCAGTACTTC	CASSRNNQETQYF
TRBJ2-6	NA	NA	TRBV27	TGTGCCAGCACCACAGGGTCTGGGGCCAACGTCCTGACTTTC	CASTTGSGANVLTF
TRBJ1-1	NA	NA	TRBV5-4	TGTGCCAGCAGCTTTTTTCAGGGGTTGAACACTGAAGCTTTCTTT	CASSFFQGLNTEAFF
TRBJ2-2	NA	few	TRBV28	TGTGCCAGCCACCTAAACAGTATCCGGATTAACAGCGGGGAGCTGTTTTTT	CASHLNSIRINSGELFF
TRBJ1-6	NA	NA	TRBV12-5	TGTGCTAGTGGTTTAATGGGACCCAGTTCACCCCTCCACTTT	CASGLMGPSSPLHF
TRBJ2-1	TRBD1	many	TRBV7-6	TGTGCCAGCAGCTCCGACCCGGGACAGGTGGCTGATGAGCAGTTCTTC	CASSSDPGQVADEQFF
TRBJ1-2	TRBD1	NA	TRBV6-4	TGTGCCAGCAGCCGGGACAGTGAAGCTGGCTACACCTTC	CASSRDSEAGYTF
TRBJ1-1	NA	many	TRBV7-2	TGTGCCAGCAGCCAAGCGGCAGGGGAGGCTTTCTTT	CASSQAAGEAFF
TRBJ1-2	NA	few	TRBV27	TGTGCCAGCAGTCCGGGAGGGTTTGCAGATCCACACTATGGCTACACCTTC	CASSPGGFADPHYGYTF
TRBJ1-1	NA	NA	TRBV5-1	TGCGCCAGCAGCCCTAACCCGGGAGCTAACACTGAAGCTTTCTTT	CASSPNPGANTEAFF
TRBJ1-5	NA	few	TRBV7-6	TGTGCCAGCAGCGGAGACAGCTACAATCAGCCCCAGCATTTT	CASSGDSYNQPQHF
TRBJ1-1	TRBD1	NA	TRBV7-6	TGTGCCAGCAGCTTCCTGGGACAGGGCCGGGGGGAAGCTTTCTTT	CASSFLGQGRGEAFF
TRBJ2-7	NA	many	TRBV7-6	TGTGCCAGCAGCCCGACAGATTACTACGAGCAGTACTTC	CASSPTDYYEQYF
TRBJ2-1	TRBD2	few	TRBV20-1	TGCAGTGTTCCGGGACTAGCGGGGGGGTCCGGGCAGTTCTTC	CSVPGLAGGSGQFF
TRBJ2-1	NA	many	TRBV7-2	TGTGCCAGCAGCTTGAGCAACGGGGGGCCTTCCAATGAGCAGTTCTTC	CASSLSNGGPSNEQFF
TRBJ2-5	NA	NA	TRBV12-3/TRBV12-4	TGTGCCTCCAGGGTTAGCGGAGAGACCCAGTACTTC	CASRVSGETQYF
TRBJ2-2	NA	NA	TRBV5-1	TGCGCCAGCAGACCCCGGGACACCTACACCGGGGAGCTGTTTTTT	CASRPRDTYTGELFF
TRBJ1-2	NA	few	TRBV12-3/TRBV12-4	TGTGCCAGCACCAACAATCAGTGGAGCTATGGCTACACCTTC	CASTNNQWSYGYTF
TRBJ2-2	NA	NA	TRBV24-1	TGTGCCACCAGTGATTTGACAGGGCCAGACACCGGGGAGCTGTTTTTT	CATSDLTGPDTGELFF
TRBJ2-5	TRBD2	few	TRBV6-2/TRBV6-3	TGTGCCAGCAAGGGACTAGCGGAGACCCAGTACTTC	CASKGLAETQYF
TRBJ1-2	NA	NA	TRBV7-9	TGTGCCAGCAAAGGCGGGACACCCGAAGGCTACACCTTC	CASKGGTPEGYTF
TRBJ2-7	TRBD1	few	TRBV4-1	TGCGCCAGCAGCCAAACACCGGGACAGGGCATCTACGAGCAGTACTTC	CASSQTPGQGIYEQYF
TRBJ2-3	NA	many	TRBV12-3/TRBV12-4	TGTGCCAGCAGTTTCCTAATAGGGGTTGGCACAGATACGCAGTATTTT	CASSFLIGVGTDTQYF